Listed below are T cell receptor beta chains from one sample, sequenced in a study of immune cell composition in non-small cell lung cancer. The table came from immunoSEQ multiplex PCR; TCRdb's copy has only in-frame clones and leaves some out. The sample comprises several thousand clones, 65% to 85% of which are singletons, and about 9.7% rests with the top ten. Sequencing input: non-adjacent lung tissue. These receptors came from a human donor with non-small cell lung cancer. Each CDR3 is given with its conserved first and last residue. The D gene is left open where the match is weak. Clone size is not always given. Where it is, it says once, few, many or a class for expanded clones.

-	TRBV5-1	-	TRBJ1-3	TGCGCCAGCAGCTTGGGGGAGAACCTCTCTGGAAACACCATATATTTT	CASSLGENLSGNTIYF
few	TRBV4-1	-	TRBJ2-5	TGCGCCAGCAGCCAAGGCGGGACAGTGAAAGAGACCCAGTACTTC	CASSQGGTVKETQYF
-	TRBV7-3	TRBD2	TRBJ2-7	TGTGCCAGCAGCAGAGCGGGGGGTTACGAGCAGTACTTC	CASSRAGGYEQYF
few	TRBV25-1	TRBD1	TRBJ2-2	TGTGCCAGCTCGGGACAGGCGAACACCGGGGAGCTGTTTTTT	CASSGQANTGELFF
once	TRBV6-1	TRBD2	TRBJ2-1	TGTGCCAGCAGTTCACTAGCGGGGGGGCAACATGAGCAGTTCTTC	CASSSLAGGQHEQFF
-	TRBV11-2	-	TRBJ2-2	TGTGCCAGCAGCCTCGGGGGGCCGAACACCGGGGAGCTGTTTTTT	CASSLGGPNTGELFF
medium-sized	TRBV18	TRBD2	TRBJ2-3	TGTGCCAGCTCACTGGGACTAGCGGGGCAAGATACGCAGTATTTT	CASSLGLAGQDTQYF
-	TRBV27	TRBD1	TRBJ1-2	TGTGCCAGCAGTTTAGCCACAGGGGGCAACTATGGCTACACCTTC	CASSLATGGNYGYTF
-	TRBV5-4	TRBD2	TRBJ2-5	TGTGCCAGCAGCTCCCCCTCGGGAGGGGTTGAAGAGACCCAGTACTTC	CASSSPSGGVEETQYF
-	TRBV4-1	-	TRBJ2-7	TGCGCCAGCAGCCAGTTGGCCCAAAGCTCCTACGAGCAGTACTTC	CASSQLAQSSYEQYF
-	TRBV14	-	TRBJ1-1	TGTGCCAGCAGCCAATACAGGTTAACTGAAGCTTTCTTT	CASSQYRLTEAFF
-	TRBV7-3	-	TRBJ2-7	TGTGCCAGCAGCTTAAAACAGGTCCGAGATCGGAAAACCTACGAGCAGTACTTC	CASSLKQVRDRKTYEQYF
-	TRBV9	TRBD2	TRBJ2-2	TGTGCCAGCAGCGTAGGCGGGGGGAACACCGGGGAGCTGTTTTTT	CASSVGGGNTGELFF
-	TRBV2	-	TRBJ2-3	TGTGCCAGCAGTGGAACTTCAGATACGCAGTATTTT	CASSGTSDTQYF
-	TRBV6-5	TRBD1	TRBJ1-2	TGTGCCAGCAGCCGCGGGACAGGGCTGAACTATGGCTACACCTTC	CASSRGTGLNYGYTF
-	TRBV18	TRBD1	TRBJ2-1	TGTGCCAGCTCACAAATACCGGGACAGGGTCACAATGAGCAGTTCTTC	CASSQIPGQGHNEQFF
-	TRBV5-1	-	TRBJ2-1	TGCGCCAGCAGCTTGGCAGGGGAGCAGTTCTTC	CASSLAGEQFF
-	TRBV5-1	TRBD2	TRBJ2-1	TGCGCCAGCAGCTTGGTTAGCGGGAGAACCTCCAATGAGCAGTTCTTC	CASSLVSGRTSNEQFF
-	TRBV7-2	-	TRBJ1-1	TGTGCCAGCAGCTTAGGGGCGCAGGCGATCACTGAAGCTTTCTTT	CASSLGAQAITEAFF
-	TRBV28	TRBD1	TRBJ2-7	TGTGCCAGCAGTTCAGGACAGGGAGACTACGAGCAGTACTTC	CASSSGQGDYEQYF
-	TRBV7-9	TRBD1	TRBJ2-7	TGTGCCAGCAGCTCCCTGGACAGGGGCTACGAGCAGTACTTC	CASSSLDRGYEQYF
-	TRBV4-2	-	TRBJ2-1	TGTGCCAGCAGCCAAGAGGCAGAGCGGGTACGGGAGCAGTTCTTC	CASSQEAERVREQFF
once	TRBV2	-	TRBJ2-5	TGTGCCAGCAGTGATGTTGGGCGGACCCAGTACTTC	CASSDVGRTQYF
-	TRBV7-9	-	TRBJ2-2	TGTGCCATCCCCCGGAGGCTGGAAACCGGGGAGCTGTTTTTT	CAIPRRLETGELFF
-	TRBV5-4	TRBD1	TRBJ1-2	TGTGCCAGCAGCGCCGGGACAGGGGCTAATGTTGGATATGGCTACACCTTC	CASSAGTGANVGYGYTF
once	TRBV7-9	-	TRBJ2-7	TGTGCCAGCAGCTCATTGGGGGGGGGCACCTACGAGCAGTACTTC	CASSSLGGGTYEQYF
-	TRBV7-9	TRBD1	TRBJ1-5	TGTGCCAGCAGCAGGGGGCTCGGTAGCAATCAGCCCCAGCATTTT	CASSRGLGSNQPQHF
once	TRBV5-1	TRBD2	TRBJ2-7	TGCGCCAGCAGCTACGGGGAGGGGGAGCAGTACTTC	CASSYGEGEQYF
few	TRBV5-1	TRBD1	TRBJ2-1	TGCGCCAGCAGCTTGCCGGGTGGGACAGGGGGATCCGGGGAGCAGTTCTTC	CASSLPGGTGGSGEQFF
-	TRBV30	TRBD2	TRBJ2-5	TGTGCCTGGAGTGTTGGACTAGCGGGAGGAGAGACCCAGTACTTC	CAWSVGLAGGETQYF
-	TRBV7-2	TRBD1	TRBJ2-2	TGTGCCAGCAGCTCCCCCCCCCACGGGCAGGGGGCAGGGGCCGGGGAGCTGTTTTTT	CASSSPPHGQGAGAGELFF
-	TRBV7-9	TRBD1	TRBJ1-2	TGTGCCAGCAGCCCCCCAGGGGGCTATGGCTACACCTTC	CASSPPGGYGYTF
-	TRBV23-1	-	TRBJ2-5	TGCGCCAGCAGTCAATCGAGGCAGCGTTGTCAAGAGACCCAGTACTTC	CASSQSRQRCQETQYF
once	TRBV7-7	TRBD2	TRBJ2-1	TGTGCTAGCAGCCTTTATTATAGCGGGAGCGCCAATGAGCAGTTCTTC	CASSLYYSGSANEQFF
-	TRBV6-4	TRBD1	TRBJ2-7	TGTGCCAGCAGTGACTCCCGGGTGCGGGGACAGGCGCTCGACGAGCAGTACTTC	CASSDSRVRGQALDEQYF